This is a list of T cell receptor beta chains from one sample in a study of blood T cell repertoires in COVID-19. Some clones are missing from TCRdb's copy, which holds only in-frame ones; the method was immunoSEQ multiplex PCR. The sample lists 250,000 to 350,000 clones, roughly 90% occurring once. The sequenced sample was PBMCs or T cells enriched from blood (not recorded which). These receptors were taken from a woman between 25 and 40 years old who had recovered from COVID-19. The CDR3 runs from the conserved cysteine through the conserved F or W. A D gene is named only where the DNA matches it firmly. Not all rows give a size; the values are once, few, many and, for expanded clones, a class.

d_call,clone_size,j_call,v_call,cdr3_aa,cdr3_nt
.,.,TRBJ1-5,TRBV11-2,CASSLGRGKPQHF,TGTGCCAGCAGCTTGGGTAGGGGCAAGCCCCAGCATTTT
TRBD2,.,TRBJ2-3,TRBV19,CASSLSGGNTDTQYF,TGTGCCAGTAGTCTTAGCGGGGGTAACACAGATACGCAGTATTTT
.,.,TRBJ1-2,TRBV10-3,CAISESKAGDGYTF,TGTGCCATCAGTGAGTCGAAGGCAGGCGATGGCTACACCTTC
TRBD1,.,TRBJ1-2,TRBV7-8,CASSFRGYGYTF,TGTGCCAGCAGCTTCAGGGGGTATGGCTACACCTTC
TRBD1,.,TRBJ2-5,TRBV27,CASSLDTGAETQYF,TGTGCCAGCAGTTTAGACACAGGGGCCGAGACCCAGTACTTC
.,.,TRBJ2-5,TRBV29-1,CSVEGAAQETQYF,TGCAGCGTTGAGGGAGCCGCCCAAGAGACCCAGTACTTC
TRBD2,.,TRBJ2-3,TRBV24-1,CATSDLHVRSTSGGSTDTQYF,TGTGCCACCAGTGATTTGCATGTTCGATCGACTAGCGGGGGAAGCACAGATACGCAGTATTTT
.,.,TRBJ2-1,TRBV29-1,CSPTRTGGTYNEQFF,TGCAGCCCCACCCGGACGGGGGGCACCTACAATGAGCAGTTCTTC
TRBD2,.,TRBJ2-7,TRBV11-2,CASSFGLAGVSYEQYF,TGTGCCAGCAGCTTTGGACTAGCGGGGGTCTCCTACGAGCAGTACTTC
TRBD1,.,TRBJ1-3,TRBV7-9,CASSLAPWGQAGNTIYF,TGTGCCAGCAGCCTCGCCCCCTGGGGACAGGCTGGAAACACCATATATTTT
.,.,TRBJ2-7,TRBV9,CASSESNGESYEQYF,TGTGCCAGCAGCGAGTCTAACGGGGAGAGCTACGAGCAGTACTTC
TRBD2,.,TRBJ2-1,TRBV5-8,CASSLTSGRQFF,TGTGCCAGCAGCTTGACTAGCGGGAGACAGTTCTTC
.,.,TRBJ2-2,TRBV2,CASSPEGGNTGELFF,TGTGCCAGCAGTCCGGAAGGGGGGAACACCGGGGAGCTGTTTTTT
TRBD1,.,TRBJ1-1,TRBV28,CASSLGGLTGAATEAFF,TGTGCCAGCAGTTTAGGGGGTCTGACAGGGGCCGCCACTGAAGCTTTCTTT
TRBD1,.,TRBJ1-6,TRBV28,CAWRQGNSPLHF,TGTGCCTGGAGACAGGGGAATTCACCCCTCCACTTT
.,.,TRBJ2-3,TRBV5-1,CASMREIATDTQYF,TGCGCCAGCATGAGGGAGATCGCCACAGATACGCAGTATTTT
.,.,TRBJ1-4,TRBV5-5,CASSFERSNEKLFF,TGTGCCAGCAGCTTTGAGCGATCTAATGAAAAACTGTTTTTT
.,.,TRBJ2-6,TRBV6-5,CASRRKSSGANVLTF,TGTGCCAGCAGGAGGAAGAGCTCTGGGGCCAACGTCCTGACTTTC
.,.,TRBJ2-7,TRBV6-6,CTPRGSSYEQYF,TGTACCCCCCGGGGGAGCTCCTACGAGCAGTACTTC
TRBD1,.,TRBJ1-6,TRBV27,CASSLWDRDSPLHF,TGTGCCAGCAGTTTATGGGACAGGGACTCACCCCTCCACTTT
.,.,TRBJ2-7,TRBV28,CASSLRDSNEQYF,TGTGCCAGCAGTTTGAGGGACTCCAACGAGCAGTACTTC
TRBD1,.,TRBJ2-7,TRBV28,CASSPGGSLAYEQYF,TGTGCCAGCAGTCCAGGGGGCTCCCTTGCCTACGAGCAGTACTTC
.,.,TRBJ2-7,TRBV7-3,CASSLTGQGSYEQYF,TGTGCCAGCAGCTTAACCGGGCAGGGGAGCTACGAGCAGTACTTC
.,few,TRBJ2-7,TRBV9,CASSVGDSSYEQYF,TGTGCCAGCAGCGTAGGCGATAGTAGCTACGAGCAGTACTTC
.,few,TRBJ1-2,TRBV28,CASSGPRYGYTF,TGTGCCAGCAGTGGGCCTCGCTATGGCTACACCTTC
.,.,TRBJ1-1,TRBV12-3/TRBV12-4,CASSPSRTEAFF,TGTGCCAGCAGTCCCTCTCGGACTGAAGCTTTCTTT
.,.,TRBJ2-5,TRBV5-1,CASGAHDLQTQYF,TGCGCCAGCGGGGCCCATGACTTACAGACCCAGTACTTC
.,.,TRBJ2-7,TRBV5-1,CASSLASSYEQYF,TGCGCCAGCAGCTTGGCGTCTTCCTACGAGCAGTACTTC
.,.,TRBJ1-1,TRBV18,CASSPQGTLNTEAFF,TGTGCCAGCTCACCTCAAGGGACACTGAACACTGAAGCTTTCTTT
TRBD2,.,TRBJ2-1,TRBV11-2,CASSPGGAEQFF,TGTGCCAGCAGCCCCGGGGGGGCCGAGCAGTTCTTC
TRBD2,.,TRBJ2-7,TRBV4-1,CASSQTNSGLSYEQYF,TGCGCCAGCAGCCAGACCAATAGCGGGCTCTCCTACGAGCAGTACTTC
.,.,TRBJ1-4,TRBV10-3,CAIRDSTTNEKLFF,TGTGCCATCAGAGACTCTACAACTAATGAAAAACTGTTTTTT
TRBD1,.,TRBJ2-2,TRBV19,CASGQGVSGELFF,TGTGCCAGTGGACAGGGTGTCAGCGGGGAGCTGTTTTTT
.,.,TRBJ1-2,TRBV28,CASSRTAGSKHYGYTF,TGTGCCAGCAGCCGAACTGCCGGGAGTAAACACTATGGCTACACCTTC
TRBD2,.,TRBJ2-7,TRBV24-1,CATSDPGTSGRAYEQYF,TGTGCCACCAGTGACCCTGGGACTAGCGGGAGAGCCTACGAGCAGTACTTC
TRBD1,.,TRBJ2-5,TRBV5-1,CASSTRQGAWETQYF,TGCGCCAGCAGCACACGACAGGGGGCATGGGAGACCCAGTACTTC